A selection of T cell receptor beta chains follows, all from one sample in a study of regulatory T cells in long-lasting Graves disease. Each CDR3 protein gets one entry after TCRdb re-called the multiplex PCR reads with MiXCR. Among about 370,000 distinct CDR3 sequences, 15% to 18% were seen once, and the ten largest hold 22%. The sample here was peripheral blood mononuclear cells (PBMCs), taken at new diagnosis, from a patient treated with antithyroid drugs. Source of these receptors: a female donor with Graves disease. The CDR3 runs from the conserved cysteine through the conserved F or W. Each record gives: V gene, clone size, D gene, J gene, CDR3 protein. The D gene is left open where the match is weak. Some rows have no size entry. The others give once, few or many, or a class for an expanded clone.

TRBV9	few	-	TRBJ2-3	CASSEDTGTDTQYF
TRBV6-2/TRBV6-3	-	-	TRBJ1-5	CASSRGNNQPQHF
TRBV11-2	-	-	TRBJ2-6	CASSLDPGTLAGANVLTF
TRBV3-1	many	-	TRBJ2-1	CASSQEVSGLTDEQFF
TRBV9	-	-	TRBJ1-1	CASSVALGTEAFF
TRBV5-4	many	TRBD2	TRBJ2-5	CASSSTRGGWGETQYF
TRBV11-2	many	-	TRBJ2-2	CASSLAPDLVTGELFF
TRBV12-3/TRBV12-4	-	-	TRBJ1-6	CASRATVNRPSPPHF
TRBV3-1	many	-	TRBJ1-1	CASSLDEGKTEAFF
TRBV7-2	many	TRBD1	TRBJ2-7	CASSSDRGYEQYF
TRBV28	-	-	TRBJ2-7	CASSLSRPPSPYEQYF
TRBV7-9	many	TRBD2	TRBJ2-3	CASSSLSGGPDTQYF
TRBV6-1	few	-	TRBJ2-5	CASSHGQKTQYF
TRBV7-2	-	-	TRBJ1-4	CASSPERGATNEKLFF
TRBV5-1	many	TRBD1	TRBJ1-1	CASSEGQGLTEAFF
TRBV4-3	many	-	TRBJ1-1	CASSPSLGVNTEAFF